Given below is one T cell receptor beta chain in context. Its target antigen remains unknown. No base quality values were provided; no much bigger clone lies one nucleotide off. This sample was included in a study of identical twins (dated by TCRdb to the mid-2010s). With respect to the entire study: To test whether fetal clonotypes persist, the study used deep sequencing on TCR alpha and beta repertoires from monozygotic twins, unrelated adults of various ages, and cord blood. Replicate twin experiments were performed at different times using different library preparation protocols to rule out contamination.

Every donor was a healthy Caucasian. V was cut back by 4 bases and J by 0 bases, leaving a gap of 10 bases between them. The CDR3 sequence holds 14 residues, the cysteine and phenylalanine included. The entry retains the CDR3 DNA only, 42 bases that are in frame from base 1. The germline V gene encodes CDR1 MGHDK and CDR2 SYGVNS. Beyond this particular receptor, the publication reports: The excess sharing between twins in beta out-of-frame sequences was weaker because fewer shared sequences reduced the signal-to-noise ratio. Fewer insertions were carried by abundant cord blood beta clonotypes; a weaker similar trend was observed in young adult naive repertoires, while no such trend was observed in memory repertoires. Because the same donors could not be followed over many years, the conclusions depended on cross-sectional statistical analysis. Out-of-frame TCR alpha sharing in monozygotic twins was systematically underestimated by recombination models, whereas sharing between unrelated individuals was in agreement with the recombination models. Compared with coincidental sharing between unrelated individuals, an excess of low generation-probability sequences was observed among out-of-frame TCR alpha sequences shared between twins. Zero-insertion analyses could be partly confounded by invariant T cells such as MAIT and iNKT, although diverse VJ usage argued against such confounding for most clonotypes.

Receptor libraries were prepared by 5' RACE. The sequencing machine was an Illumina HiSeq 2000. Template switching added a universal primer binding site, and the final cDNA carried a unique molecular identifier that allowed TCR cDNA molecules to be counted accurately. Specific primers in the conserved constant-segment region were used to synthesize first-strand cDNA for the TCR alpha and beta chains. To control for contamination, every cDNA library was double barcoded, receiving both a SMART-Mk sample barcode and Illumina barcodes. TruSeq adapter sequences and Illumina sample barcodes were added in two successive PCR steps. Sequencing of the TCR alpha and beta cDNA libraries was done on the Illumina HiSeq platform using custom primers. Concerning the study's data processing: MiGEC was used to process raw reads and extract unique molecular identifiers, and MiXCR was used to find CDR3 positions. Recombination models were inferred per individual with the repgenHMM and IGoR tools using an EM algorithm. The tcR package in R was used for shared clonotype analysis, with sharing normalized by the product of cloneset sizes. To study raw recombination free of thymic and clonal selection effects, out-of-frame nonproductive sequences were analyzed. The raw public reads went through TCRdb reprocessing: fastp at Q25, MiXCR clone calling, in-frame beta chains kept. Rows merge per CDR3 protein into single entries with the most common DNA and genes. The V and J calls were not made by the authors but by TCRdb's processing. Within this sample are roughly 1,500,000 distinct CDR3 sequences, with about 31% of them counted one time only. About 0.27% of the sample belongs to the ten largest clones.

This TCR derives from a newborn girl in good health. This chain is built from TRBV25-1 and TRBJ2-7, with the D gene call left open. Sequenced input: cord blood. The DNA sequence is TGTGCCAGCAGTGTGCCGGGCGGCTCCTACGAGCAGTACTTC. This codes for CASSVPGGSYEQYF.